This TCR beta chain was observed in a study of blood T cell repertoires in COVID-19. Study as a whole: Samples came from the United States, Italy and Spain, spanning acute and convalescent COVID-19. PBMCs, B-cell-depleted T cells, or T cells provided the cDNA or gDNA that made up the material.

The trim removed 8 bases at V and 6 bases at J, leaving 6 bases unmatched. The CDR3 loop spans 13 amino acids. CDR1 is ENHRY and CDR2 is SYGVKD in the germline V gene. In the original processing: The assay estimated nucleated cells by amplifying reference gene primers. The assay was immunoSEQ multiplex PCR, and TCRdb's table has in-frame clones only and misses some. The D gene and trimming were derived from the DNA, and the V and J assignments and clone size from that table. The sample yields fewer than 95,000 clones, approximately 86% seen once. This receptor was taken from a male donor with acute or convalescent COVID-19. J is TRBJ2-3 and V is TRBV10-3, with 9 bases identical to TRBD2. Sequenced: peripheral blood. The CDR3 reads CAIGQRGVDTQYF. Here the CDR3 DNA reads TGTGCCATCGGACAGCGGGGGGTTGATACGCAGTATTTT.